This T cell receptor beta chain was captured in a study of T cells in Graves' hyperthyroidism and ophthalmopathy (dated by TCRdb to the late 2010s). For context, the study as a whole: Peripheral blood was sampled at the time of initial diagnosis, prior to any treatment. A discovery cohort of about a hundred patients, roughly 40 with Graves' ophthalmopathy and about 58 with stable Graves' hyperthyroidism, was used to find distinguishing TCR V-J signatures. An independent validation cohort of under 20 hyperthyroidism patients and 15 or so patients who later progressed to ophthalmopathy tested prospective prediction of ophthalmopathy. For training and testing, the 100 or so patients in the discovery cohort were randomly divided in a 7:3 ratio. The study also compared thyroid tissue and blood T-cell repertoires from 5 to 7 Graves' hyperthyroidism patients. Once sampling was done, hyperthyroidism patients were given methimazole at a starting dose of 30 mg daily, whereas ophthalmopathy patients were given high-dose intravenous methylprednisolone. According to the paper, TCR Vbeta CDR3 sequencing was carried out on approximately 140 peripheral blood samples, which came from approximately 41 ophthalmopathy, 75 to 80 hyperthyroidism and approximately 17 progressor patients.

What the authors observed across the whole study: Most expanded thyroid clonotypes (frequency above 0.001) were also found in blood, which suggests that blood repertoires may mirror thyroid immune responses. No statistical method was used to set the sample size in advance, and investigators knew the group allocation. During validation, the model predicted progression to ophthalmopathy a median of roughly six months ahead of onset, with around 71% sensitivity and roughly 72% specificity. A model built on a 13 V-J signature distinguished ophthalmopathy from stable hyperthyroidism, reaching 85% to 90% sensitivity and around 82% specificity in cross-validation and 80%/75% in testing.

Amplification of TCR beta CDR3 regions was carried out from RNA transcripts. A first-round RT-PCR of the TCR CDR3 used the HTBI primer set with the Qiagen OneStep RT-PCR kit. Libraries were constructed in a second round of multiplex PCR, after which size selection and purification were carried out. Sequencing of the libraries was done on an Illumina HiSeq2000 using paired-end 100 bp reads. The study's own analysis went as follows. SOAPnuke was used to process the raw data, with reads discarded if the reads contained adapters or uncalled bases, had a mean Phred below 15, or lacked an exact constant-primer or identifier match. COPE v1.2.5 was used to merge the high-quality paired reads, and each unique nucleotide sequence was defined as a clonotype. MiTCR v1.1 was used to align clonotypes to the IMGT TRBV, TRBD and TRBJ reference segments. Analysis was restricted to V-J combinations with a frequency above 0.0001, which covered roughly 99% of repertoires. The TCS score was defined as F50 (clonal expansion) divided by E x V (chaos), with BLOSUM62-based TCRdist calculated between CDR3 peptides within each V-J. Welch's t-statistics and random forest reduced roughly 500 V-J features to 13, which were used in a naive Bayes classifier (R e1071). TCRdb applied fastp at Q25 and MiXCR to the public reads, then kept only in-frame beta chains. For every CDR3 protein sequence, its rows merge into one entry that carries the most common genes and DNA. TCRdb's processing, not the authors', yielded these V and J calls. The sample includes roughly 640,000 distinct CDR3 sequences, with roughly 16% observed a single time. The ten biggest clones cover roughly 3.3% of the sample.

Ophthalmopathy patients had moderately to severely active disease, Clinical Activity Score of at least 3, NOSPECS grade of at least 4, and duration under 3 months. Any patient with an uncontrolled infection, another autoimmune disease, pregnancy or lactation was excluded. Diagnoses were based on clinical symptoms, serum thyroxine and TRAb, thyroid ultrasound and orbital computed tomography. PBMCs were isolated from more than 9 ml of fresh peripheral blood by Ficoll-Paque density gradient centrifugation. Total RNA was extracted with Trizol reagent, and quality was checked on an Agilent 2100 Bioanalyzer. About this clonotype: This receptor's antigen is unknown. The record has no base qualities; no much larger clone is one base away.

The CDR3 numbers 13 residues from cysteine through phenylalanine. Kept here is only the CDR3 DNA, which spans 39 bases and is read in frame from base 1. As encoded in the germline V gene, CDR1 is SQVTM while CDR2 is ANQGSEA. Deletion took 3 bases off V and 0 bases off J, with a span of 7 bases between the germline ends. The chain is assembled from TRBV29-1 and TRBJ2-3, with the D gene not clear enough to name. The specimen sequenced was blood. The clonotype originates from a woman between 40 and 50 years old with Graves' ophthalmopathy. The bases are TGCAGCGTTGATAGGTCGAGCACAGATACGCAGTATTTT. It translates to CSVDRSSTDTQYF.